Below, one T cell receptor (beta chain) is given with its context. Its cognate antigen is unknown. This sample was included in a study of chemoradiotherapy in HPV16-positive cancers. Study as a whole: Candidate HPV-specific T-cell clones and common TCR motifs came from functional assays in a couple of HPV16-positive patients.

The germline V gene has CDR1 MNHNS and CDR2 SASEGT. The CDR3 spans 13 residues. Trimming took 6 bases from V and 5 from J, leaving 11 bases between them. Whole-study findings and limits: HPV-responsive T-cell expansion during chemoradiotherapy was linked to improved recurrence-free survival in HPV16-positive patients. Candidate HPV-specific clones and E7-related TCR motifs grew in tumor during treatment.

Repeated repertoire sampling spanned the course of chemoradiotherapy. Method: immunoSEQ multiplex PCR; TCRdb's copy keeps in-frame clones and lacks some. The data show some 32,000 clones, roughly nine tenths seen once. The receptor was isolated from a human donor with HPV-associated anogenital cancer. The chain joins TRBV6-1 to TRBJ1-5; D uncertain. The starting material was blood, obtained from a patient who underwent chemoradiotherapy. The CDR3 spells CASRPPSYQPQHF. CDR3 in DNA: TGTGCCAGCAGGCCCCCGTCTTATCAGCCCCAGCATTTT.